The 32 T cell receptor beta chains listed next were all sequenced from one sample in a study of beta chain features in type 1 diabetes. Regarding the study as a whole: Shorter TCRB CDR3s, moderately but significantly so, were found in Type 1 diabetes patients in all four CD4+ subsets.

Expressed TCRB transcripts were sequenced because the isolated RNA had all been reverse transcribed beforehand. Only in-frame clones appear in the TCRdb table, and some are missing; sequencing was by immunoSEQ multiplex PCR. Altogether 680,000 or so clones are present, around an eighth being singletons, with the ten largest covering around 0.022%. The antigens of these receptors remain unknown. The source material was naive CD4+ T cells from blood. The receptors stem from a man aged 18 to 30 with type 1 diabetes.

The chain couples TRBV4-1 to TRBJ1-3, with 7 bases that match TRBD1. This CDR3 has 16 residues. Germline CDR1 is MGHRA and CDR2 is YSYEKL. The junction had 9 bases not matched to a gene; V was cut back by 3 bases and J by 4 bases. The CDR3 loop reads CASSQFHRGRGNTIYF. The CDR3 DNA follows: TGCGCCAGCAGCCAGTTCCACAGGGGCCGAGGAAACACCATATATTTT.

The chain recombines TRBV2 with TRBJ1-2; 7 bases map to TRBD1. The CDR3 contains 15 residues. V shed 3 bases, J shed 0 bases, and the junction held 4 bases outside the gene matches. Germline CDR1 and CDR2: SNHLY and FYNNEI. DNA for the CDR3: TGTGCCAGCAGTGAGGGACAGCGAGCTAACTATGGCTACACCTTC. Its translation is CASSEGQRANYGYTF.

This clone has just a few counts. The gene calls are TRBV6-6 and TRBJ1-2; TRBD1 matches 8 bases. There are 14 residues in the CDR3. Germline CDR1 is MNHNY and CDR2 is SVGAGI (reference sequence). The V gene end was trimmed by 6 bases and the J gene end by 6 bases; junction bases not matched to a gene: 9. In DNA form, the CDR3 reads TGTGCCAGCAGGACAGGGGCCGCGGGTAATGGCTACACCTTC. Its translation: CASRTGAAGNGYTF.

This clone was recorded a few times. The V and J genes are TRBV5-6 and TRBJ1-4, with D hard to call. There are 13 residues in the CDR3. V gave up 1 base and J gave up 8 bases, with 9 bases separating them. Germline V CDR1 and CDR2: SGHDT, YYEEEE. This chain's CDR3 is CASSLSGAEKLFF. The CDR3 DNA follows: TGTGCCAGCAGCTTGTCAGGAGCCGAAAAACTGTTTTTT.

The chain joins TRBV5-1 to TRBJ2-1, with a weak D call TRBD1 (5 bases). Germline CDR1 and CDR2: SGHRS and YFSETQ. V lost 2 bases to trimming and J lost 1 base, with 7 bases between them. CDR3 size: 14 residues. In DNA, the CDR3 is TGCGCCAGCAGCTTTCGACAGTCCTACAATGAGCAGTTCTTC. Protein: CASSFRQSYNEQFF.

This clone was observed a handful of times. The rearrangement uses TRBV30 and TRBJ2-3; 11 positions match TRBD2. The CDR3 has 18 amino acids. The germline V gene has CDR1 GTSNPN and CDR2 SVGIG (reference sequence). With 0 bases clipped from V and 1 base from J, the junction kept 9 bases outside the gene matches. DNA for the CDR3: TGTGCCTGGAGTGTACATAGCGGGGGGGACCTCGGCACAGATACGCAGTATTTT. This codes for CAWSVHSGGDLGTDTQYF. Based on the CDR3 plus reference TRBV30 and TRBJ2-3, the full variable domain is SQTIHQWPATLVQPVGSPLSLECTVEGTSNPNLYWYRQAAGRGLQLLFYSVGIGQISSEVPQNLSASRPQDRQFILSSKKLLLSDSGFYLCAWSVHSGGDLGTDTQYFGPGTRLTVL.

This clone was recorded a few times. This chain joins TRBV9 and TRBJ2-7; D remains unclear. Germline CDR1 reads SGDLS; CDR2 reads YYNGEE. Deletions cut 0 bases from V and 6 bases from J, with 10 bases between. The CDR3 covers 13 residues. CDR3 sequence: CASSVAEESEQYF. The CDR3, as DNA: TGTGCCAGCAGCGTAGCAGAGGAGTCCGAGCAGTACTTC.

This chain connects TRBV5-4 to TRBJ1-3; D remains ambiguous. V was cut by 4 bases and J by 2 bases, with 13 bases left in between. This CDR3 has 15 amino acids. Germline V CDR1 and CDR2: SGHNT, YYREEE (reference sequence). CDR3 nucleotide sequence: TGTGCCAGCAGCGGAAACAGCTTTACTGGAAACACCATATATTTT. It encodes CASSGNSFTGNTIYF. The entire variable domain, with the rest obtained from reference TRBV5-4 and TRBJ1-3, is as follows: ETGVTQSPTHLIKTRGQQVTLRCSSQSGHNTVSWYQQALGQGPQFIFQYYREEENGRGNFPPRFSGLQFPNYSSELNVNALELDDSALYLCASSGNSFTGNTIYFGEGSWLTVV.

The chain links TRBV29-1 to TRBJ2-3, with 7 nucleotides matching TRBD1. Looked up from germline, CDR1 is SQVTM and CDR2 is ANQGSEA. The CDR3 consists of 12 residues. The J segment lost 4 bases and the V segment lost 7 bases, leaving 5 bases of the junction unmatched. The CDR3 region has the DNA TGCAGCGCTGGGACAGATGCAGATACGCAGTATTTT. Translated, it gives CSAGTDADTQYF.

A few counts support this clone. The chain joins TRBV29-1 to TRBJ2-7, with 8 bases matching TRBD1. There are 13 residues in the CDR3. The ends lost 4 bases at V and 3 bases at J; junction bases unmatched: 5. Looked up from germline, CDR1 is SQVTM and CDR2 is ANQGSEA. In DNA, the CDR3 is TGCAGCGTTGGACAGGGGTGGGACTACGAGCAGTACTTC. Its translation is CSVGQGWDYEQYF.

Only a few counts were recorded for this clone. CDR3 protein: CASGLVRETGELFF. The CDR3 region has the DNA TGTGCTAGTGGTTTGGTACGGGAAACCGGGGAGCTGTTTTTT. The V and J genes are TRBV12-5 and TRBJ2-2; possibly TRBD2 for D (5 bases). The CDR3 totals 14 residues. CDR1 and CDR2 from the germline V gene are LGHNT and FRNRAP. V was shortened by 0 bases and J by 5 bases, with 7 bases between the two germline ends.

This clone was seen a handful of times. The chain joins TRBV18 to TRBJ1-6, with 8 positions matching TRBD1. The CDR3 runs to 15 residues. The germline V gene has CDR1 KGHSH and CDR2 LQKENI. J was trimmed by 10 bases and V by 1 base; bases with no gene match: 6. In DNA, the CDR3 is TGTGCCAGCTCACCACGGACACAGGGGGACTCACCCCTCCACTTT. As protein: CASSPRTQGDSPLHF.

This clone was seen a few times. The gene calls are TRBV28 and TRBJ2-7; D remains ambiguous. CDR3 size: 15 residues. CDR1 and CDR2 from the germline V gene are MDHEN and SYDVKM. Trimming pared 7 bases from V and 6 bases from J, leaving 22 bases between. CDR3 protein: CASTPPGPRVVEQYF. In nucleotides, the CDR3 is TGTGCCAGCACTCCCCCCGGGCCCCGAGTCGTCGAGCAGTACTTC.

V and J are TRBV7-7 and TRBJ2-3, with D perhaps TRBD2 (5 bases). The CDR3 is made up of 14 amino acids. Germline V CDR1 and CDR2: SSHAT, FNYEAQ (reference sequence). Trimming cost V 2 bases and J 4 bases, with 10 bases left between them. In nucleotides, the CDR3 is TGTGCCAGCAGCTTAACGGAGGTTTCAGATACGCAGTATTTT. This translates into CASSLTEVSDTQYF.

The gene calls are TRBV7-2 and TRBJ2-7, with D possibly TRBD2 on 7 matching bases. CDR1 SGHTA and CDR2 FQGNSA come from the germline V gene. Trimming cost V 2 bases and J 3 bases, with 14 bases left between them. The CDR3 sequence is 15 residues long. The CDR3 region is CASSLNAGAVYEQYF. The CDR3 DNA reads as TGTGCCAGCAGCTTAAACGCGGGGGCGGTCTACGAGCAGTACTTC.

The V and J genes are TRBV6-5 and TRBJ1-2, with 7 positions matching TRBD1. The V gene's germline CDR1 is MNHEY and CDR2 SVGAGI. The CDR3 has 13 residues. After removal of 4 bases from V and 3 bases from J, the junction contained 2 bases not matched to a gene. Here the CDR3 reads CASSWDSYYGYTF. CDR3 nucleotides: TGTGCCAGCAGTTGGGACAGCTACTATGGCTACACCTTC.

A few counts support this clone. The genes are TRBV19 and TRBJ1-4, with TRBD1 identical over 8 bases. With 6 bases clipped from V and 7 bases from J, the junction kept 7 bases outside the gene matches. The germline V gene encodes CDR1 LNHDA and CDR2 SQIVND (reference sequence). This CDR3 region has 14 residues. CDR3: CASSLTGVGEKLFF. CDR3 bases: TGTGCCAGTAGCCTGACAGGGGTTGGTGAAAAACTGTTTTTT.

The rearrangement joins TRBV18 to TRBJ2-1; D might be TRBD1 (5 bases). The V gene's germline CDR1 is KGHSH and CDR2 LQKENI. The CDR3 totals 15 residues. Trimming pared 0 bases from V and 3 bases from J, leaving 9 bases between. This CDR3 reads CASSPPADNYNEQFF. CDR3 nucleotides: TGTGCCAGCTCACCACCGGCGGACAACTACAATGAGCAGTTCTTC.

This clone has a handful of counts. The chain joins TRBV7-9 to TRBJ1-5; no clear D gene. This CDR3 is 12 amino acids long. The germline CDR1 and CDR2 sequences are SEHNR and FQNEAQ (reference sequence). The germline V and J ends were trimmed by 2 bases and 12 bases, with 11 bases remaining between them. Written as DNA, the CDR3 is TGTGCCAGCAGCTTATCGGACGGACGCCAGCATTTT. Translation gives CASSLSDGRQHF.

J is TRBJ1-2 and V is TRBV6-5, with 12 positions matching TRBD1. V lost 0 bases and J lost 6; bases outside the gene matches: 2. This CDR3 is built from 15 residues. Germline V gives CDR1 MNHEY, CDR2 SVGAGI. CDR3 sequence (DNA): TGTGCCAGCAGTTACTCGGGACAGGGGGCGGATGGCTACACCTTC. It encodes CASSYSGQGADGYTF.

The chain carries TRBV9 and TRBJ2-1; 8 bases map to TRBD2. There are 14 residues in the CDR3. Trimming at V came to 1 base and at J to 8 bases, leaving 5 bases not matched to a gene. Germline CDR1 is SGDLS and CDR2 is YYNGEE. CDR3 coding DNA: TGTGCCAGCAGCGTAAACGGGGGGGCCGATGAGCAGTTCTTC. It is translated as CASSVNGGADEQFF.

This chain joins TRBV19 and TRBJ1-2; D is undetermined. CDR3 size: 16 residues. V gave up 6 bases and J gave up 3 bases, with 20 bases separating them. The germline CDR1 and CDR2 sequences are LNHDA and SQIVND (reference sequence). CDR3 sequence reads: CASSPPHRGLDYGYTF. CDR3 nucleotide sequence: TGTGCCAGTAGCCCTCCCCATAGAGGGCTGGACTATGGCTACACCTTC.

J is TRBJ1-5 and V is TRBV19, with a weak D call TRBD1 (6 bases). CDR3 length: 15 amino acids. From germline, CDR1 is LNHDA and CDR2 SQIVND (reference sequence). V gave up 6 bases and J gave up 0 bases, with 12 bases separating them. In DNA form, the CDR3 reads TGTGCCAGTAGAAAACAGGGAAATAGCAATCAGCCCCAGCATTTT. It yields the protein CASRKQGNSNQPQHF.

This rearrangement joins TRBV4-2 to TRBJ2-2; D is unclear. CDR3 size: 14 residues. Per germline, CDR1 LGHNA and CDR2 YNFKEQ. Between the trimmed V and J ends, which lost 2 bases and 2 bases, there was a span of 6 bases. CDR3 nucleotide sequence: TGTGCCAGCAGCCAACAGACAAACACCGGGGAGCTGTTTTTT. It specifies CASSQQTNTGELFF.

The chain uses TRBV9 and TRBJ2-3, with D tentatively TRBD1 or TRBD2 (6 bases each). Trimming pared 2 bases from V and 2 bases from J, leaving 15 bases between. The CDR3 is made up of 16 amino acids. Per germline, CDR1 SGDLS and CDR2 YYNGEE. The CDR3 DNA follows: TGTGCCAGCAGCGTTAGGGGGGCCGTGGACACAGATACGCAGTATTTT. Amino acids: CASSVRGAVDTDTQYF.

CDR3 amino acids: CASSLRLRMKEGELFF. The CDR3 DNA follows: TGTGCCAGCAGTTTAAGACTGCGCATGAAGGAGGGGGAGCTGTTTTTT. The chain links TRBV28 to TRBJ2-2, with D uncertain. In germline, CDR1 is MDHEN, CDR2 SYDVKM. The CDR3 runs to 16 residues. The V end was cut by 2 bases, the J end by 8 bases, with 18 bases between.

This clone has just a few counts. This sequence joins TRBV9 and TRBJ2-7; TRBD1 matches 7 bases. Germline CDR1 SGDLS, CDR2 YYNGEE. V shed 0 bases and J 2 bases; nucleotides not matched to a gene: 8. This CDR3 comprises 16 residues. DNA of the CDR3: TGTGCCAGCAGCGTAGATGCGGACGGGACAGCCTACGAGCAGTACTTC. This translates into CASSVDADGTAYEQYF.

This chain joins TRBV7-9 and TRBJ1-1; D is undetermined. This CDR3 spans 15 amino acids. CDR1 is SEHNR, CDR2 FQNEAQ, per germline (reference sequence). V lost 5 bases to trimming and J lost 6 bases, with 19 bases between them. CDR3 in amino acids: CASSHPSGISAEAFF. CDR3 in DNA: TGTGCCAGCAGCCATCCAAGTGGTATTTCGGCTGAAGCTTTCTTT.

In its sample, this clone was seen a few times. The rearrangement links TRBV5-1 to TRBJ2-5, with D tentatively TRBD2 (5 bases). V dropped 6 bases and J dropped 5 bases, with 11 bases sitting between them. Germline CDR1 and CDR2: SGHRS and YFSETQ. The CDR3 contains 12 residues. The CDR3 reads CASNEAGETQYF. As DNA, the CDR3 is TGCGCCAGCAATGAGGCGGGCGAGACCCAGTACTTC.

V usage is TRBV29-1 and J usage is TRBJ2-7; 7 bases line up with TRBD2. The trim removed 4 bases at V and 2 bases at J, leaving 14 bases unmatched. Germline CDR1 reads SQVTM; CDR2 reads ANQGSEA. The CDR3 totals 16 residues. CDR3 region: CSVGIPGPAGTYEQYF. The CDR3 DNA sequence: TGCAGCGTTGGAATTCCGGGACCAGCGGGAACCTACGAGCAGTACTTC.

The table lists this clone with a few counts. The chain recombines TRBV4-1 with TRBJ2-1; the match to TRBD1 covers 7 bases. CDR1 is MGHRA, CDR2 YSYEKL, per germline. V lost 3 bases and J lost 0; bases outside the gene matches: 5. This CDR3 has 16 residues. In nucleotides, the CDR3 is TGCGCCAGCAGCCAGGTACAGGGGAGCTCCTACAATGAGCAGTTCTTC. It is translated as CASSQVQGSSYNEQFF.

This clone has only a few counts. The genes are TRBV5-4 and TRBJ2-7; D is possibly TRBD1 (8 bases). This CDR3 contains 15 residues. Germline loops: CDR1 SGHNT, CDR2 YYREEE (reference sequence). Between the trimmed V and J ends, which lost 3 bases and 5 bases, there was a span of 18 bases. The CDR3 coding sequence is TGTGCCAGCAGCTACAGGGGGGGCCTCGGGAACGAGCAGTACTTC. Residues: CASSYRGGLGNEQYF.